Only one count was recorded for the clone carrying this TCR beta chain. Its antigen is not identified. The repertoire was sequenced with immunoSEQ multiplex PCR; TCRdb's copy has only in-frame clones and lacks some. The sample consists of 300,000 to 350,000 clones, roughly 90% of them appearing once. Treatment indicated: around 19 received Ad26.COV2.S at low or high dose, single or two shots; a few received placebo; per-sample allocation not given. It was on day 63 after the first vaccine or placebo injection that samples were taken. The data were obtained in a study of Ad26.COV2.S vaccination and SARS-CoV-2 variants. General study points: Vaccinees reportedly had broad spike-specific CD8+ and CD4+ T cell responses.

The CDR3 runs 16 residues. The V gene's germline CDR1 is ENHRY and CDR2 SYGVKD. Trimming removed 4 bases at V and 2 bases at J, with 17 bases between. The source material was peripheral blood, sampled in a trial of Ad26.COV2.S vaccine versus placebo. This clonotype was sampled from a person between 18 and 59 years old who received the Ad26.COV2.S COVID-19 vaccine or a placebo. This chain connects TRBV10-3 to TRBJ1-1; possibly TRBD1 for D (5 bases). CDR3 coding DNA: TGTGCCATCAGTGGGGCAGTTGGGGCCGGAAACACTGAAGCTTTCTTT. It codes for CAISGAVGAGNTEAFF.